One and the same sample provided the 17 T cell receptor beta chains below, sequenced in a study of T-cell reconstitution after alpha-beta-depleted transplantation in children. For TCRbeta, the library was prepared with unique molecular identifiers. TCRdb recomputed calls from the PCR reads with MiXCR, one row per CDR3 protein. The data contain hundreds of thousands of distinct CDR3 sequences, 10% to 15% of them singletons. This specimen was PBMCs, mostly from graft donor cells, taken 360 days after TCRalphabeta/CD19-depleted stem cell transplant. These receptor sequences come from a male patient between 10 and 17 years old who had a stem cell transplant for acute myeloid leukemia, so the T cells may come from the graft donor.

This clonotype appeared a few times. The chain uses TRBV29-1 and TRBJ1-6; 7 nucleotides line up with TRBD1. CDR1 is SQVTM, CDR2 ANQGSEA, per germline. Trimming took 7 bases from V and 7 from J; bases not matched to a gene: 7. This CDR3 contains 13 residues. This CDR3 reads CSARDSVNSPLHF. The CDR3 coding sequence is TGCAGCGCTCGGGACAGTGTAAATTCACCCCTCCACTTT.

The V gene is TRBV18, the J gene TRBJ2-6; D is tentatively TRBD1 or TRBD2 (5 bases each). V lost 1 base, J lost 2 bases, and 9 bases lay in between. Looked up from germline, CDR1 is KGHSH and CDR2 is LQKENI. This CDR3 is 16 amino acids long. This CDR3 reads CASSPRMGAGANVLTF. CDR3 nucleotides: TGTGCCAGCTCACCACGGATGGGGGCTGGGGCCAACGTCCTGACTTTC.

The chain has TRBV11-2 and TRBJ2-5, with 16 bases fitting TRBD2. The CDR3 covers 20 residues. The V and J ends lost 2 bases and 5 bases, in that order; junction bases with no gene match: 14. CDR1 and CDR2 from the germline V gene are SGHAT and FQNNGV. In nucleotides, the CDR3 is TGTGCCAGCAGCTTAAAGGGACTAGCGGGAGGGGGGGGCACACAGGAGACCCAGTACTTC. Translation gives CASSLKGLAGGGGTQETQYF.

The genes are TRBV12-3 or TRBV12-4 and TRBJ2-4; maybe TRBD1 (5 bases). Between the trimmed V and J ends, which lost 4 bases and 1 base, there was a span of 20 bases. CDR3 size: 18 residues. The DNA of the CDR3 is TGTGCCAGCAGTTCCGTGGGTGGACACCCAAGGGCCAAAAACATTCAGTACTTC. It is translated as CASSSVGGHPRAKNIQYF.

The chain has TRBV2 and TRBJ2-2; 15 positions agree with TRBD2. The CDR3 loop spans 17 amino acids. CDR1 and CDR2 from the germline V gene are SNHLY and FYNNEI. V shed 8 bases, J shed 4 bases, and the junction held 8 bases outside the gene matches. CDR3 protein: CASGPGLAGGSTGELFF. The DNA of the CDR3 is TGTGCCAGCGGCCCGGGACTAGCGGGAGGAAGCACCGGGGAGCTGTTTTTT.

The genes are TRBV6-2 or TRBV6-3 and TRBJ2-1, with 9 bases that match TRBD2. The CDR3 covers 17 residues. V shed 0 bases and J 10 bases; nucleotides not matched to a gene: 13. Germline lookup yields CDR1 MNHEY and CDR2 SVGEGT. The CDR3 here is CASSYSIPLAGKGEQFF. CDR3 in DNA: TGTGCCAGCAGTTACTCGATCCCCCTAGCGGGAAAGGGGGAGCAGTTCTTC.

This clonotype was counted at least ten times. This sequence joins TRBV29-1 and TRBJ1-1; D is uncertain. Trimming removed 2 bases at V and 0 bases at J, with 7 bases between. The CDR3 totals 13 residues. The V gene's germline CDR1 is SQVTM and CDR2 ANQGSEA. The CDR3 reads CSVERPLNTEAFF. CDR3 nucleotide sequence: TGCAGCGTTGAAAGGCCTCTGAACACTGAAGCTTTCTTT.

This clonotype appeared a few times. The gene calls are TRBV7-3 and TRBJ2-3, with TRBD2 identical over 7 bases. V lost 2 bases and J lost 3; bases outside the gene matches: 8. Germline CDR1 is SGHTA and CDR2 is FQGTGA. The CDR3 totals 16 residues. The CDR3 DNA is TGTGCCAGCAGCTTACTTACTAGCGTCGGGACAGATACGCAGTATTTT. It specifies CASSLLTSVGTDTQYF.

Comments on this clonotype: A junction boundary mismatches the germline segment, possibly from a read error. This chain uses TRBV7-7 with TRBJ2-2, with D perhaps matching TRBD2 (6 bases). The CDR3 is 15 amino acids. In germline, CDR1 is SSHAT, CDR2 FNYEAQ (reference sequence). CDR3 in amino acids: CASSLAAASTGELFF. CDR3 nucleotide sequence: TGTGCTAGCAGCTTAGCGGCCGCAAGCACCGGGGAGCTGTTTTTT.

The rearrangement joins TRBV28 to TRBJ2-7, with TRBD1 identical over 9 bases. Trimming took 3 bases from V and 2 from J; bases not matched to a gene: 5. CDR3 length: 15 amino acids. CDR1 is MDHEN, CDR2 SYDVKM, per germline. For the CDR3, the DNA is TGTGCCAGCAGTTTGGAGGGGACAGGGACCTACGAGCAGTACTTC. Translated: CASSLEGTGTYEQYF.

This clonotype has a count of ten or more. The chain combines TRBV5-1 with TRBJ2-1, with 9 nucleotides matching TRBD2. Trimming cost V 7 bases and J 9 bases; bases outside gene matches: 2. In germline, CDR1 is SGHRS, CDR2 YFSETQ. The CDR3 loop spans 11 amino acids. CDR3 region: CASGTSFEQFF. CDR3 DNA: TGCGCCAGCGGGACTAGCTTTGAGCAGTTCTTC.

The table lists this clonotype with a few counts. The CDR3 DNA follows: TGCGCCAGCAGCCAAGATCGCTCCCGGTGGGAGACCCAGTACTTC. Amino acid sequence: CASSQDRSRWETQYF. The genes are TRBV4-3 and TRBJ2-5; D gene uncertain. Trimming pared 0 bases from V and 5 bases from J, leaving 13 bases between. The CDR3 has 15 residues. Germline V gene lookup returns CDR1 LGHNA and CDR2 YSLEER.

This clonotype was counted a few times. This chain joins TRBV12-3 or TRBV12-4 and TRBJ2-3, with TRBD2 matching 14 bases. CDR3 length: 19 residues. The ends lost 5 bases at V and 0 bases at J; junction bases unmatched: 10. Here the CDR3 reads CASSRLPGLAGDSTDTQYF. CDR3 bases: TGTGCCAGCAGTCGACTCCCGGGACTAGCGGGAGATAGCACAGATACGCAGTATTTT.

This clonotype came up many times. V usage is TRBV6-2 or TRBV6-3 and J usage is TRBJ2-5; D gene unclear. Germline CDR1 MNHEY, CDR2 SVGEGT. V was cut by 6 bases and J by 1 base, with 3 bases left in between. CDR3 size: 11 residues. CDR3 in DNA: TGTGCCAGCAGAACCCAAGAGACCCAGTACTTC. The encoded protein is CASRTQETQYF.

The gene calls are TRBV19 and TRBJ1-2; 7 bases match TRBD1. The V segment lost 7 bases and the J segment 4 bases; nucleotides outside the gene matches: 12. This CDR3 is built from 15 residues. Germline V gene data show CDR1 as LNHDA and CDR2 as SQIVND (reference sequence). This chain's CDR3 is CASKQGGIGAYGYTF. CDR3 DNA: TGTGCCAGTAAGCAGGGGGGAATAGGAGCCTATGGCTACACCTTC. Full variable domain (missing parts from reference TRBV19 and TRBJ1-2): DGGITQSPKYLFRKEGQNVTLSCEQNLNHDAMYWYRQDPGQGLRLIYYSQIVNDFQKGDIAEGYSVSREKKESFPLTVTSAQKNPTAFYLCASKQGGIGAYGYTFGSGTRLTVV.

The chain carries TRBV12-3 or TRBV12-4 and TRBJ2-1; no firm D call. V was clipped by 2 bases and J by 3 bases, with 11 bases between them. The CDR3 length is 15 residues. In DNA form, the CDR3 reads TGTGCCAGCAGTTTATTGGCTATCGGCTACAATGAGCAGTTCTTC. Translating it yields CASSLLAIGYNEQFF.

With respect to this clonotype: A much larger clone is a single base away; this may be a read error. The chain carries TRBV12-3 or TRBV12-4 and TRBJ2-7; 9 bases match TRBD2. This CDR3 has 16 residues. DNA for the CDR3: TGTGCCAGCAGTTCCACATACAGGACTAGCGCCTACAAGCAGTACTTC. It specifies CASSSTYRTSAYKQYF.